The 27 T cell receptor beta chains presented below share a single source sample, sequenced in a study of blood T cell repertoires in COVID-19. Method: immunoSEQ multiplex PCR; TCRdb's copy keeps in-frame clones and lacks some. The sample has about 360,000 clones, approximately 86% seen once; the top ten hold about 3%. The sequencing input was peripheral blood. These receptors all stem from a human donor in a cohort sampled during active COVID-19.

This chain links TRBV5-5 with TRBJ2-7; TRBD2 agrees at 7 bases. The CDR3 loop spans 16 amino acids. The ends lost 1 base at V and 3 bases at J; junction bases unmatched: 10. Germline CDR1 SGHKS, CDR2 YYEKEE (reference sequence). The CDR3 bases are TGTGCCAGCAGCTTGCGGTATGCGGGAGAAAGCTACGAGCAGTACTTC. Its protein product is CASSLRYAGESYEQYF.

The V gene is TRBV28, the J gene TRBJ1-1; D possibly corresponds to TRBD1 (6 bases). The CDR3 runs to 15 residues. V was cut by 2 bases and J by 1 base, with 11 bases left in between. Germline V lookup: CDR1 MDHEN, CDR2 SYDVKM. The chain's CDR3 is CASSLGGRENTEAFF. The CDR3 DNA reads TGTGCCAGCAGTTTAGGGGGCAGGGAGAACACTGAAGCTTTCTTT.

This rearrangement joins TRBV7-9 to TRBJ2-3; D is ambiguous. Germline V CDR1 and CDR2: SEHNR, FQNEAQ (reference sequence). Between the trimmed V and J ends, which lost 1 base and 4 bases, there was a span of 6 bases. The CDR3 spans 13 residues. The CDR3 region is CASSLDPADTQYF. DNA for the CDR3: TGTGCCAGCAGCTTAGACCCAGCAGATACGCAGTATTTT.

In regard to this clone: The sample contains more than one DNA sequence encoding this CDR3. This CDR3 reads CASSQGGYSNQPQHF. CDR3 coding DNA: TGTGCCAGCAGCCAAGGCGGCTATAGCAATCAGCCCCAGCATTTT. The genes are TRBV3-1 (or the pseudogene TRBV3-2) and TRBJ1-5; D is unresolved. The CDR3 covers 15 residues. From germline, CDR1 is LGHDT and CDR2 YNNKEL (reference sequence). The V end lost 1 base, the J end lost 0 bases, and 7 bases lay between the germline ends.

This CDR3 reads CASSSPGQGVMDEKLFF. The DNA of the CDR3 is TGTGCCAGCAGCTCACCGGGACAGGGGGTGATGGATGAAAAACTGTTTTTT. The chain combines TRBV7-9 with TRBJ1-4, with 11 positions matching TRBD1. The germline V gene has CDR1 SEHNR and CDR2 FQNEAQ (reference sequence). The CDR3 contains 17 residues. With V trimmed by 4 bases and J by 6 bases, 10 bases remained unmatched.

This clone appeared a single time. This CDR3 is CASSQGFTEAFF. The CDR3 DNA is TGTGCCAGCAGCCAGGGCTTCACTGAAGCTTTCTTT. The chain employs TRBV3-1 (or the pseudogene TRBV3-2) and TRBJ1-1, with D unclear. Trimming shortened V by 3 bases and J by 4 bases, and 6 bases separated the two germline ends. CDR3 length: 12 amino acids. Germline assignment: CDR1 LGHDT and CDR2 YNNKEL (reference sequence).

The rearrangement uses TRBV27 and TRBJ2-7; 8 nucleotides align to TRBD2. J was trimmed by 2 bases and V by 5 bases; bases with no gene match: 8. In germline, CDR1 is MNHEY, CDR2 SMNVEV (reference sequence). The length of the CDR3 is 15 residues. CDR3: CASSVTGTRPYEQYF. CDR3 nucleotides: TGTGCCAGCAGTGTAACCGGGACTAGACCCTACGAGCAGTACTTC.

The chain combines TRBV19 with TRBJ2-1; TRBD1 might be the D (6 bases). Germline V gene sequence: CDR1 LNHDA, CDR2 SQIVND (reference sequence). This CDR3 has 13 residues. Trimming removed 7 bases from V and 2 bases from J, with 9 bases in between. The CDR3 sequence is CASTTGAYNEQFF. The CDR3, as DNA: TGTGCCAGTACGACAGGAGCCTACAATGAGCAGTTCTTC.

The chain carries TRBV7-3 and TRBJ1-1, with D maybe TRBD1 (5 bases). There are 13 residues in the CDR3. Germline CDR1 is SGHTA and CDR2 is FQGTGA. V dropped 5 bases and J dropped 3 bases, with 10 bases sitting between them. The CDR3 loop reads CASSQPGDTEAFF. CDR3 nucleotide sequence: TGTGCCAGCAGCCAGCCGGGGGACACTGAAGCTTTCTTT.

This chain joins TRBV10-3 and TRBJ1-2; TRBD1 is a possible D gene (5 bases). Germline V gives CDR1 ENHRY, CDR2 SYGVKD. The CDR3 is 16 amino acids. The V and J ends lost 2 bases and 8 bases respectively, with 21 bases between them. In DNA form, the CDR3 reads TGTGCCATCAGTGAGCAAGCGGGAGGGACTCTCGTCGGCTACACCTTC. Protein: CAISEQAGGTLVGYTF.

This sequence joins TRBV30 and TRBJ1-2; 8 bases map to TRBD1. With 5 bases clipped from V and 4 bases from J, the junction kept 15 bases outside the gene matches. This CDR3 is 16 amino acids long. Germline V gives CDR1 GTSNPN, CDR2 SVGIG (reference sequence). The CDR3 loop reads CAWCRTGSRARYGYTF. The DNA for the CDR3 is TGTGCCTGGTGCAGGACAGGGTCTCGGGCTCGCTATGGCTACACCTTC.

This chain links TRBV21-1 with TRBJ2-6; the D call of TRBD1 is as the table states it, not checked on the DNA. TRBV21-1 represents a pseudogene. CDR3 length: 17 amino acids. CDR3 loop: CASPRSGLISGANVLTF. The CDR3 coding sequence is TGTGCCAGCCCTAGGTCAGGGTTGATCTCTGGGGCCAACGTCCTGACTTTC.

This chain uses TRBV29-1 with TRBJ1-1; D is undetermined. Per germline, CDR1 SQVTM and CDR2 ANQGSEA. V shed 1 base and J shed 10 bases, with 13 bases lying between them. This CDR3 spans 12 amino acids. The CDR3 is CSVEVSVNSAFF. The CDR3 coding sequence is TGCAGCGTTGAAGTATCGGTCAACTCAGCTTTCTTT. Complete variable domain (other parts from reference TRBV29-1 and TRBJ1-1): SAVISQKPSRDICQRGTSLTIQCQVDSQVTMMFWYRQQPGQSLTLIATANQGSEATYESGFVIDKFPISRPNLTFSTLTVSNMSPEDSSIYLCSVEVSVNSAFFGQGTRLTVV.

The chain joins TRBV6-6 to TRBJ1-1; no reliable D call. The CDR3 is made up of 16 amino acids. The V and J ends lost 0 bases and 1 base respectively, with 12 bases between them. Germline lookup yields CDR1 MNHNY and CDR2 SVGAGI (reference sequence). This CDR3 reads CASSYSERGGNTEAFF. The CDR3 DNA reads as TGTGCCAGCAGTTACTCTGAGCGGGGTGGGAACACTGAAGCTTTCTTT.

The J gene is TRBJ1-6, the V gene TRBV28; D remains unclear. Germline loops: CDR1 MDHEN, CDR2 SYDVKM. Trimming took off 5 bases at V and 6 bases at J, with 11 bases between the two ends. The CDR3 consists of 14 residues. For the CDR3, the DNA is TGTGCCAGCAGTCCCGGGATAGGTAATTCACCCCTCCACTTT. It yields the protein CASSPGIGNSPLHF.

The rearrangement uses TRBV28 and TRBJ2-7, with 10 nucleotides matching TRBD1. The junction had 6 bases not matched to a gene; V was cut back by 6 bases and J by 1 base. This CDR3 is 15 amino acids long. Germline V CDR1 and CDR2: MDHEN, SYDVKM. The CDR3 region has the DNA TGTGCCAGCAGATCGGACAGGGGGGGTTCCTACGAGCAGTACTTC. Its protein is CASRSDRGGSYEQYF. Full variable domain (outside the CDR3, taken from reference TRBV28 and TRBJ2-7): DVKVTQSSRYLVKRTGEKVFLECVQDMDHENMFWYRQDPGLGLRLIYFSYDVKMKEKGDIPEGYSVSREKKERFSLILESASTNQTSMYLCASRSDRGGSYEQYFGPGTRLTVT.

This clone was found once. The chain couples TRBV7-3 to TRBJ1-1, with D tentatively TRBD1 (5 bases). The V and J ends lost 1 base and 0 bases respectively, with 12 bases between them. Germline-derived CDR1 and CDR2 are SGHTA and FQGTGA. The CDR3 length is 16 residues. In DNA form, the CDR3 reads TGTGCCAGCAGCTTAATCAGCGACAGCTTGAACACTGAAGCTTTCTTT. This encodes CASSLISDSLNTEAFF.

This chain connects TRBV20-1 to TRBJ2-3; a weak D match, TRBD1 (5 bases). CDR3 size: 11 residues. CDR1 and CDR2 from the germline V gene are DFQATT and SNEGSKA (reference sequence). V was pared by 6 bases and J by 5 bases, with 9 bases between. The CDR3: CSAWGVDTQYF. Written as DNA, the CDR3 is TGCAGTGCATGGGGCGTAGATACGCAGTATTTT.

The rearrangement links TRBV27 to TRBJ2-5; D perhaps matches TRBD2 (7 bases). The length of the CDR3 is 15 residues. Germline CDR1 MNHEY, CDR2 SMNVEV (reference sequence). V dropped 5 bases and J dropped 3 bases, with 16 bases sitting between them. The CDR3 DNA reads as TGTGCCAGCAGTCCTTGGGGGGGGCGGAAAGAGACCCAGTACTTC. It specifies CASSPWGGRKETQYF.

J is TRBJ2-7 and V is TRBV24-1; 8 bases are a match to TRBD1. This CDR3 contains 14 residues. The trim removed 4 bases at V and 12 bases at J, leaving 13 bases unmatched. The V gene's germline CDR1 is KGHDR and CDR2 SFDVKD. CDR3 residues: CATSDHGQGDIRYF. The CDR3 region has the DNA TGTGCCACCAGTGACCACGGACAGGGAGATATTCGGTACTTC.

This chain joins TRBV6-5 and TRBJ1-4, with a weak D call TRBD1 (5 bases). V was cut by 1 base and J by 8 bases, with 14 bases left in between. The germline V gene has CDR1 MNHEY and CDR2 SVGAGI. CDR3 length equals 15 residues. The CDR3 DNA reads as TGTGCCAGCAGTTACTTGGGGACTTTTGGGGAAAAACTGTTTTTT. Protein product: CASSYLGTFGEKLFF.

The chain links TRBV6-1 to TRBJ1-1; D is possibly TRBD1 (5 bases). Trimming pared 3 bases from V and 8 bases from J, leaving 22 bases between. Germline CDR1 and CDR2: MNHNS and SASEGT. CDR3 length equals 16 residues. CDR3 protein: CASSDRVERGLHEAFF. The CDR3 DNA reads TGTGCCAGCAGTGACCGCGTGGAAAGGGGCCTTCACGAAGCTTTCTTT.

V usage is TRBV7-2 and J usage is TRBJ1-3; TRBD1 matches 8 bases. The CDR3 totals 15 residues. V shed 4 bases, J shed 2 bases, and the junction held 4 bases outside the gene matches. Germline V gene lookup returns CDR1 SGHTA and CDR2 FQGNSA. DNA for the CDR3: TGTGCCAGCAGCTCCGCGACAGGGGCTGGAAACACCATATATTTT. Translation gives CASSSATGAGNTIYF.

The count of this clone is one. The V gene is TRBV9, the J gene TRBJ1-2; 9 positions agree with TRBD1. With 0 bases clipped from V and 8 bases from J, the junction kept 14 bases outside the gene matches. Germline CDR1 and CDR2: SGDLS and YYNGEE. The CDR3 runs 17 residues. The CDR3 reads CASSVAFGATGGRGYTF. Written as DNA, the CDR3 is TGTGCCAGCAGCGTAGCTTTCGGCGCGACAGGGGGAAGGGGCTACACCTTC.

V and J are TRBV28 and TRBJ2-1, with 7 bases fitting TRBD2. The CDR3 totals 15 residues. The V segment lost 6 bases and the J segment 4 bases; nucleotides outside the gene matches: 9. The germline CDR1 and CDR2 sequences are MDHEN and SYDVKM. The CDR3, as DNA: TGTGCCAGCAGATCCCGACTAGCACAATACAATGAGCAGTTCTTC. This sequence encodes CASRSRLAQYNEQFF.

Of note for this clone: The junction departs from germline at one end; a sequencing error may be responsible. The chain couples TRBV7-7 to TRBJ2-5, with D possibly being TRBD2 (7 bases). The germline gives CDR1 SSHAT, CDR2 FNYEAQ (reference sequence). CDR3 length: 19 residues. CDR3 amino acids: CASSLVPLGAGVLKETQYF. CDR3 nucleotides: TGTGCTAGCAGCTTAGTTCCCCTGGGGGCGGGGGTCCTGAAAGAGACCCAGTACTTC.

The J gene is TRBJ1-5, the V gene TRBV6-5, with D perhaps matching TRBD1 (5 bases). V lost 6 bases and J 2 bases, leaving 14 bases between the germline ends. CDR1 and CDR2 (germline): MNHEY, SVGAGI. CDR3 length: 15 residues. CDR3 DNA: TGTGCCAGCAGGCAGGGCGCCATCGGCAATCAGCCCCAGCATTTT. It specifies CASRQGAIGNQPQHF.